This passage covers 26 T cell receptor beta chains from one sample sequenced in a study of blood T cell repertoires in COVID-19. Clones were sequenced by immunoSEQ multiplex PCR, and TCRdb holds only the in-frame ones, with some missing. In the table there are about 88,000 clones, about 88% of which are singletons. What was sequenced was peripheral blood. The receptors stem from a woman older than 75 with acute or convalescent COVID-19.

The CDR3 sequence is CASSQDSGGPPYNEQFF. As DNA, the CDR3 is TGTGCCAGCAGCCAAGATTCGGGGGGACCCCCCTACAATGAGCAGTTCTTC. The rearrangement joins TRBV4-2 to TRBJ2-1; 7 bases are shared with TRBD2. J was trimmed by 2 bases and V by 0 bases; bases with no gene match: 7. The length of the CDR3 is 17 residues. From germline, CDR1 is LGHNA and CDR2 YNFKEQ.

The chain joins TRBV29-1 to TRBJ2-7, with D maybe TRBD2 (5 bases). Trimming took off 4 bases at V and 0 bases at J, with 7 bases between the two ends. The CDR3 is 12 amino acids. The germline V gene has CDR1 SQVTM and CDR2 ANQGSEA. CDR3 sequence reads: CSVGLPSYEQYF. CDR3 DNA sequence: TGCAGCGTTGGACTACCCTCCTACGAGCAGTACTTC.

The V gene is TRBV6-5, the J gene TRBJ1-4, with 10 bases matching TRBD1. Germline V CDR1 and CDR2: MNHEY, SVGAGI. The CDR3 consists of 13 residues. The V segment lost 8 bases and the J segment 8 bases; nucleotides outside the gene matches: 5. CDR3 residues: CASWDRGWEKLFF. The CDR3 DNA is TGTGCCAGCTGGGACAGGGGCTGGGAAAAACTGTTTTTT.

The chain recombines TRBV5-1 with TRBJ1-1; tentatively, D is TRBD1 (5 bases). The CDR3 has 14 amino acids. V lost 0 bases, J lost 0 bases, and 6 bases lay in between. Looked up from germline, CDR1 is SGHRS and CDR2 is YFSETQ. This CDR3 reads CASSLETVNTEAFF. The CDR3 DNA reads as TGCGCCAGCAGCTTGGAGACAGTGAACACTGAAGCTTTCTTT.

This sequence joins TRBV6-1 and TRBJ2-7; D call uncertain. This CDR3 has 13 amino acids. V dropped 0 bases and J dropped 5 bases, with 8 bases sitting between them. Per the germline V gene, CDR1 is MNHNS and CDR2 is SASEGT. CDR3 coding DNA: TGTGCCAGCAGTGAAGCGCCAGAGGACGAGCAGTACTTC. Amino acids: CASSEAPEDEQYF.

The chain has TRBV11-1 and TRBJ2-3; 9 bases align to TRBD2. Germline values: CDR1 SGHAT, CDR2 FQDESV (reference sequence). The CDR3 contains 16 residues. The V gene end was trimmed by 1 base and the J gene end by 0 bases; junction bases not matched to a gene: 2. CDR3: CASSLGAGGSTDTQYF. CDR3 bases: TGTGCCAGCAGCTTAGGTGCGGGGGGGAGCACAGATACGCAGTATTTT.

The V gene is TRBV20-1, the J gene TRBJ2-3; 10 bases match TRBD2. After removal of 3 bases from V and 1 base from J, the junction contained 7 bases not matched to a gene. The length of the CDR3 is 16 residues. Germline V lookup: CDR1 DFQATT, CDR2 SNEGSKA (reference sequence). The CDR3, as DNA: TGCAGTGCTAGTCCTACTAGCGGGGCACGCACAGATACGCAGTATTTT. Its translation: CSASPTSGARTDTQYF.

The rearrangement joins TRBV5-1 to TRBJ1-2; D gene uncertain. Trimming pared 0 bases from V and 2 bases from J, leaving 8 bases between. The CDR3 has 14 amino acids. Germline V lookup: CDR1 SGHRS, CDR2 YFSETQ. DNA of the CDR3: TGCGCCAGCAGCTTGGGGGCAGACAACTATGGCTACACCTTC. Translation gives CASSLGADNYGYTF.

The chain carries TRBV2 and TRBJ1-2; the match to TRBD1 covers 7 bases. The CDR3 is 13 residues long. Germline-derived CDR1 and CDR2 are SNHLY and FYNNEI. Unmatched junction bases numbered 9, after V lost 7 bases and J lost 7 bases. Here the CDR3 reads CASTYDRATGYTF. CDR3 in DNA: TGTGCCAGCACGTATGACAGGGCCACTGGCTACACCTTC. The full variable domain, completed using reference TRBV2 and TRBJ1-2, is EPEVTQTPSHQVTQMGQEVILRCVPISNHLYFYWYRQILGQKVEFLVSFYNNEISEKSEIFDDQFSVERPDGSNFTLKIRSTKLEDSAMYFCASTYDRATGYTFGSGTRLTVV.

The chain joins TRBV7-6 to TRBJ1-1; maybe TRBD1 (6 bases). The V end lost 6 bases, the J end lost 0 bases, and 11 bases lay between the germline ends. The CDR3 has 14 residues. Germline loops: CDR1 SGHVS, CDR2 FNYEAQ. CDR3 loop: CASRAGAMNTEAFF. For the CDR3, the DNA is TGTGCCAGCAGGGCAGGGGCTATGAACACTGAAGCTTTCTTT.

The chain has TRBV5-1 and TRBJ1-1; tentatively, D is TRBD1 (6 bases). Germline V gene lookup returns CDR1 SGHRS and CDR2 YFSETQ. This CDR3 is built from 15 residues. Trimming took off 0 bases at V and 7 bases at J, with 16 bases between the two ends. Written as DNA, the CDR3 is TGCGCCAGCAGCTTGGGGTTTGGGGACATCCGTGAAGCTTTCTTT. Encoded protein: CASSLGFGDIREAFF.

V is TRBV5-1 and J is TRBJ2-5, with D tentatively TRBD2 (5 bases). V was shortened by 0 bases and J by 1 base, with 16 bases between the two germline ends. This CDR3 region has 17 residues. Germline assignment: CDR1 SGHRS and CDR2 YFSETQ. CDR3: CASSLAERSHLQETQYF. The CDR3 DNA follows: TGCGCCAGCAGCTTGGCCGAGCGGAGCCACCTCCAAGAGACCCAGTACTTC.

The chain recombines TRBV27 with TRBJ1-1; 7 bases are shared with TRBD1. The V gene's germline CDR1 is MNHEY and CDR2 SMNVEV (reference sequence). V was clipped by 6 bases and J by 1 base; unmatched bases: 2. CDR3 length equals 13 residues. CDR3 sequence (DNA): TGTGCCAGCAGGCGGACAGGGAACACTGAAGCTTTCTTT. Its protein product is CASRRTGNTEAFF.

The genes are TRBV6-1 and TRBJ1-6; D gene ambiguous. Germline lookup yields CDR1 MNHNS and CDR2 SASEGT. Trimming stripped 4 bases from V and 0 bases from J, with 10 bases between. This CDR3 spans 16 amino acids. The CDR3 here is CASSVVHSSYNSPLHF. In DNA, the CDR3 is TGTGCCAGCAGTGTGGTCCATAGCTCCTATAATTCACCCCTCCACTTT.

This clone was detected only once. The chain has TRBV5-6 and TRBJ2-3; TRBD2 is a possible D gene (6 bases). Trimming took 3 bases from V and 4 from J, leaving 12 bases between them. This CDR3 region has 14 residues. Germline-derived CDR1 and CDR2 are SGHDT and YYEEEE. In DNA, the CDR3 is TGTGCCAGCAGCTCCTCGCGGGGATCAGATACGCAGTATTTT. Amino acid sequence: CASSSSRGSDTQYF.

The rearrangement joins TRBV7-9 to TRBJ2-3; weak D call: TRBD1 (5 bases). The CDR3 sequence is 14 residues long. Germline assignment: CDR1 SEHNR and CDR2 FQNEAQ (reference sequence). V lost 2 bases, J lost 4 bases, and 10 bases lay in between. The CDR3 reads CASSLHQGSDTQYF. In DNA form, the CDR3 reads TGTGCCAGCAGCTTACATCAGGGCTCAGATACGCAGTATTTT.

V is TRBV28 and J is TRBJ2-3, with 11 bases fitting TRBD2. There are 17 residues in the CDR3. In germline, CDR1 is MDHEN, CDR2 SYDVKM. After removal of 3 bases from V and 4 bases from J, the junction contained 9 bases not matched to a gene. The DNA of the CDR3 is TGTGCCAGCAGTTTTGCCCCACTAGCGGGAGTGGCAGATACGCAGTATTTT. Translated: CASSFAPLAGVADTQYF. The whole variable domain, filled in from reference TRBV28 and TRBJ2-3, reads DVKVTQSSRYLVKRTGEKVFLECVQDMDHENMFWYRQDPGLGLRLIYFSYDVKMKEKGDIPEGYSVSREKKERFSLILESASTNQTSMYLCASSFAPLAGVADTQYFGPGTRLTVL.

The chain combines TRBV2 with TRBJ2-5; the D gene is possibly TRBD2 (6 bases). Germline CDR1 SNHLY, CDR2 FYNNEI. The V end was cut by 3 bases, the J end by 5 bases, with 10 bases between. This CDR3 has 13 residues. CDR3 nucleotides: TGTGCCAGCAGTGAGGACTATCGGGAGACCCAGTACTTC. This sequence encodes CASSEDYRETQYF.

The J gene is TRBJ1-3, the V gene TRBV9; 9 bases agree with TRBD1. This CDR3 contains 14 residues. Germline trimming cut 4 bases from V and 8 bases from J; bases unmatched to any gene: 7. Per the germline V gene, CDR1 is SGDLS and CDR2 is YYNGEE. The CDR3 protein is CASSPDRGGYTIYF. CDR3 nucleotides: TGTGCCAGCAGCCCGGACAGGGGAGGGTACACCATATATTTT.

As DNA, the CDR3 is TGTGCCAGCAGCTTATATAGTGTAACTGAAGCTTTCTTT. This codes for CASSLYSVTEAFF. V gene TRBV7-2 combines with J gene TRBJ1-1; D unclear. The V gene lost 2 bases and the J gene lost 5 bases, with 9 bases spanning the gap. The CDR3 covers 13 residues. Germline CDR1 and CDR2: SGHTA and FQGNSA.

The chain is built from TRBV7-2 and TRBJ2-5; 10 bases are shared with TRBD2. The CDR3 is 15 residues long. V dropped 2 bases and J dropped 2; count of bases not matched to a gene: 2. The germline gives CDR1 SGHTA, CDR2 FQGNSA. Written as DNA, the CDR3 is TGTGCCAGCAGCTTACTAGCGGGGGAGCAAGAGACCCAGTACTTC. Protein sequence: CASSLLAGEQETQYF.

This chain links TRBV15 with TRBJ2-5, with a possible D match to TRBD2 (5 bases). Trimming took off 6 bases at V and 0 bases at J, with 11 bases between the two ends. This CDR3 has 14 amino acids. Germline CDR1 LNHNV, CDR2 YYDKDF (reference sequence). The CDR3 loop reads CATSGEDYQETQYF. The CDR3, as DNA: TGTGCCACCAGTGGAGAGGACTACCAAGAGACCCAGTACTTC.

V and J are TRBV5-6 and TRBJ2-3; 8 nucleotides line up with TRBD1. The CDR3 runs 16 residues. Germline V gives CDR1 SGHDT, CDR2 YYEEEE. The junction had 10 bases not matched to a gene; V was cut back by 2 bases and J by 5 bases. CDR3 coding DNA: TGTGCCAGCAGCTTCGCACCGACAGGGGTACTAGATACGCAGTATTTT. As protein: CASSFAPTGVLDTQYF.

The rearrangement links TRBV5-1 to TRBJ1-4; 12 bases agree with TRBD1. V shed 1 base, J shed 3 bases, and the junction held 10 bases outside the gene matches. Germline loops: CDR1 SGHRS, CDR2 YFSETQ. The CDR3 is made up of 19 amino acids. The CDR3 coding sequence is TGCGCCAGCAGCTTGCTACCGGGACAGGGGGCTTTATCTAATGAAAAACTGTTTTTT. Translated, it gives CASSLLPGQGALSNEKLFF.

J is TRBJ2-3 and V is TRBV19, with 9 bases identical to TRBD1. Trimming removed 6 bases from V and 6 bases from J; junction bases left unmatched: 7. CDR3 length: 14 residues. Germline V gives CDR1 LNHDA, CDR2 SQIVND (reference sequence). This chain's CDR3 is CASRMTGGVDTQYF. CDR3 nucleotide sequence: TGTGCCAGTAGGATGACAGGGGGAGTGGATACGCAGTATTTT. The variable domain in full, with the rest retrieved from reference TRBV19 and TRBJ2-3, is DGGITQSPKYLFRKEGQNVTLSCEQNLNHDAMYWYRQDPGQGLRLIYYSQIVNDFQKGDIAEGYSVSREKKESFPLTVTSAQKNPTAFYLCASRMTGGVDTQYFGPGTRLTVL.

The V and J genes are TRBV19 and TRBJ1-2; D not certain. The CDR3 has 16 amino acids. Deletions cut 5 bases from V and 1 base from J, with 17 bases between. CDR1 is LNHDA, CDR2 SQIVND, per germline (reference sequence). Here the CDR3 DNA reads TGTGCCAGTAGTCCTCCACCGTTGAGGGATAACTATGGCTACACCTTC. Encoded protein: CASSPPPLRDNYGYTF.